These 17 T cell receptor beta chains were all obtained from the same sample, sequenced in a study of blood T cell repertoires in COVID-19 (TCRdb year 2020). Library creation used the immunoSEQ multiplex PCR assay. TCRdb took over this immuneACCESS table, retaining in-frame rearrangements with V and J assigned. Such tables are incomplete; in checked studies, under half of the missing clones stem from an unresolved V gene, and the remainder is unexplained. The sample yields about 170,000 clones; about 87% were counted once. Together, the top ten hold 20% to 30% of the sample. Sample: peripheral blood. The receptors here all came from a man in his 60s with acute or convalescent COVID-19.

Worth noting for this clone: No conserved phenylalanine or tryptophan is present at the end of the CDR3, so a read error is the likely explanation. The chain carries TRBV6-5 and TRBJ1-2, with D possibly being TRBD1 (5 bases). CDR1 and CDR2 from the germline V gene are MNHEY and SVGAGI. CDR3 length equals 14 residues. V was pared by 8 bases and J by 4 bases, with 17 bases between. This chain's CDR3 is CASPGRGRSYGYTL. In DNA, the CDR3 is TGTGCCAGCCCGGGGAGGGGACGGAGCTATGGCTACACCCTC.

This chain links TRBV27 with TRBJ1-5, with no clear D. This CDR3 is 13 amino acids long. V lost 5 bases and J 3 bases, leaving 8 bases between the germline ends. Germline lookup yields CDR1 MNHEY and CDR2 SMNVEV (reference sequence). CDR3 coding DNA: TGTGCCAGCAGTAGTACACCCAATCAGCCCCAGCATTTT. It specifies CASSSTPNQPQHF.

The chain links TRBV5-1 to TRBJ1-3; 9 bases agree with TRBD1. The CDR3 is 15 amino acids. CDR1 and CDR2 from the germline V gene are SGHRS and YFSETQ. With 2 bases clipped from V and 4 bases from J, the junction kept 4 bases outside the gene matches. The CDR3: CASSLSGTGGNTIYF. DNA for the CDR3: TGCGCCAGCAGCTTATCCGGGACAGGGGGAAACACCATATATTTT. Looking up the rest from reference TRBV5-1 and TRBJ1-3 gives the full variable domain: KAGVTQTPRYLIKTRGQQVTLSCSPISGHRSVSWYQQTPGQGLQFLFEYFSETQRNKGNFPGRFSGRQFSNSRSEMNVSTLELGDSALYLCASSLSGTGGNTIYFGEGSWLTVV.

V gene TRBV6-5 combines with J gene TRBJ1-2; a weak D match, TRBD1 (5 bases). Germline V gives CDR1 MNHEY, CDR2 SVGAGI. This CDR3 contains 13 residues. V lost 6 bases, J lost 6 bases, and 14 bases lay in between. DNA of the CDR3: TGTGCCAGCAGGGGACCGGGGAGGGATGGCTACACCTTC. Its translation: CASRGPGRDGYTF.

The sample holds a few counts of this clone. The chain combines TRBV7-9 with TRBJ1-1, with 9 positions matching TRBD1. The germline V gene has CDR1 SEHNR and CDR2 FQNEAQ (reference sequence). Trimming at V came to 5 bases and at J to 5 bases, leaving 3 bases not matched to a gene. This CDR3 has 13 residues. CDR3 bases: TGTGCCAGCAGCCGGACAGGGGTTACTGAAGCTTTCTTT. Translated: CASSRTGVTEAFF.

The CDR3 is CAISDRTENTEAFF. The CDR3 DNA is TGTGCCATCAGTGACCGGACAGAGAACACTGAAGCTTTCTTT. The chain joins TRBV10-3 to TRBJ1-1; D is perhaps TRBD1 (6 bases). Germline CDR1 ENHRY, CDR2 SYGVKD. Trimming took off 3 bases at V and 1 base at J, with 9 bases between the two ends. The CDR3 length is 14 residues.

The V and J genes are TRBV19 and TRBJ2-5; D is perhaps TRBD2 (5 bases). Germline V gene data show CDR1 as LNHDA and CDR2 as SQIVND (reference sequence). CDR3 length: 13 residues. The V end lost 5 bases, the J end lost 5 bases, and 12 bases lay between the germline ends. Here the CDR3 DNA reads TGTGCCAGTAGTCCTACGGGGAGCGAGACCCAGTACTTC. It yields the protein CASSPTGSETQYF. The full variable domain, completed using reference TRBV19 and TRBJ2-5, is DGGITQSPKYLFRKEGQNVTLSCEQNLNHDAMYWYRQDPGQGLRLIYYSQIVNDFQKGDIAEGYSVSREKKESFPLTVTSAQKNPTAFYLCASSPTGSETQYFGPGTRLLVL.

The V and J genes are TRBV11-3 and TRBJ1-2; 8 nucleotides match TRBD1. The CDR3 totals 15 residues. The ends lost 5 bases at V and 9 bases at J; junction bases unmatched: 14. Germline loops: CDR1 SGHNT, CDR2 YENEEA. In DNA, the CDR3 is TGTGCCAGCAGCCCACGAGGACAGGGTGGAAGTAGCTACACCTTC. Amino acids: CASSPRGQGGSSYTF.

This clone was detected only once. The chain has TRBV27 and TRBJ2-3; 11 bases are shared with TRBD1. The CDR3 is 16 residues long. Germline values: CDR1 MNHEY, CDR2 SMNVEV (reference sequence). V gave up 6 bases and J gave up 0 bases; unmatched junction bases: 5. CDR3 loop: CASRVGQGVSTDTQYF. Written as DNA, the CDR3 is TGTGCCAGCAGAGTGGGACAGGGGGTCAGCACAGATACGCAGTATTTT.

This chain joins TRBV15 and TRBJ2-1; 7 bases fit TRBD1. Trimming cost V 3 bases and J 8 bases; bases outside gene matches: 13. This CDR3 region has 16 residues. From germline, CDR1 is LNHNV and CDR2 YYDKDF (reference sequence). CDR3 nucleotides: TGTGCCACCAGCAGGGAAACAGGGGTAAGGCGCGATGAGCAGTTCTTC. Translation: CATSRETGVRRDEQFF.

In this sample, this clone turned up many times. This chain uses TRBV4-2 with TRBJ1-5, with 7 positions matching TRBD1. CDR1 and CDR2 from the germline V gene are LGHNA and YNFKEQ. V gave up 3 bases and J gave up 7 bases; unmatched junction bases: 3. The CDR3 is 13 amino acids. The CDR3 is CASSQGDRQPQHF. The CDR3 bases are TGTGCCAGCAGCCAGGGGGACAGACAGCCCCAGCATTTT.

This clone was counted a few times. This chain joins TRBV5-6 and TRBJ2-7; TRBD1 aligns across 10 bases. Losses at the gene ends were 4 bases for V and 6 bases for J; bases not matched to a gene: 7. The CDR3 runs to 14 residues. From germline, CDR1 is SGHDT and CDR2 YYEEEE. In DNA form, the CDR3 reads TGTGCCAGCAGCGTCCGGGACAGGGGACTCGAGCAGTACTTC. Translating it yields CASSVRDRGLEQYF.

This chain joins TRBV14 and TRBJ2-1, with D maybe TRBD2 (6 bases). The germline V gene encodes CDR1 SGHDN and CDR2 FVKESK. The CDR3 runs 16 residues. Trimming stripped 1 base from V and 9 bases from J, with 19 bases between. This CDR3 reads CASSQASTGGRREQFF. CDR3 coding DNA: TGTGCCAGCAGCCAAGCCAGCACCGGGGGTCGCCGTGAGCAGTTCTTC.

CDR3 sequence reads: CSVPQGLTGELFF. CDR3 DNA sequence: TGCAGCGTACCGCAGGGTCTCACCGGGGAGCTGTTTTTT. The chain couples TRBV29-1 to TRBJ2-2, with D tentatively TRBD1 (5 bases). The CDR3 has 13 residues. Trimming removed 6 bases from V and 4 bases from J, with 12 bases in between. Germline CDR1 SQVTM, CDR2 ANQGSEA.

V is TRBV19 and J is TRBJ2-1, with TRBD1 matching over 10 bases. The V gene end was trimmed by 6 bases and the J gene end by 3 bases; junction bases not matched to a gene: 8. Germline V gene data show CDR1 as LNHDA and CDR2 as SQIVND (reference sequence). CDR3 length: 16 residues. CDR3 coding DNA: TGTGCCAGTAGCCAAGGACAGGGGGGATACTACAATGAGCAGTTCTTC. This encodes CASSQGQGGYYNEQFF.

This chain connects TRBV10-2 to TRBJ1-2; 8 nucleotides line up with TRBD1. In germline, CDR1 is WSHSY, CDR2 SAAADI. The CDR3 has 16 amino acids. Germline trimming cut 2 bases from V and 3 bases from J; bases unmatched to any gene: 8. The chain's CDR3 is CASSENQGAQDYGYTF. The CDR3 nucleotides read TGCGCCAGCAGTGAGAACCAGGGGGCGCAGGACTATGGCTACACCTTC.

Only one count was recorded for this clone. J is TRBJ2-5 and V is TRBV5-8, with TRBD1 as a possible D gene (6 bases). This CDR3 spans 13 amino acids. Germline V gives CDR1 SGHTS, CDR2 YDEGEE. Deletions cut 9 bases from V and 2 bases from J, with 14 bases between. The CDR3 sequence is CATSRDNQETQYF. CDR3 in DNA: TGTGCCACCTCCCGGGACAATCAAGAGACCCAGTACTTC. Full variable domain (rest looked up from reference TRBV5-8 and TRBJ2-5): EAGVTQSPTHLIKTRGQQATLRCSPISGHTSVYWYQQALGLGLQFLLWYDEGEERNRGNFPPRFSGRQFPNYSSELNVNALELEDSALYLCATSRDNQETQYFGPGTRLLVL.